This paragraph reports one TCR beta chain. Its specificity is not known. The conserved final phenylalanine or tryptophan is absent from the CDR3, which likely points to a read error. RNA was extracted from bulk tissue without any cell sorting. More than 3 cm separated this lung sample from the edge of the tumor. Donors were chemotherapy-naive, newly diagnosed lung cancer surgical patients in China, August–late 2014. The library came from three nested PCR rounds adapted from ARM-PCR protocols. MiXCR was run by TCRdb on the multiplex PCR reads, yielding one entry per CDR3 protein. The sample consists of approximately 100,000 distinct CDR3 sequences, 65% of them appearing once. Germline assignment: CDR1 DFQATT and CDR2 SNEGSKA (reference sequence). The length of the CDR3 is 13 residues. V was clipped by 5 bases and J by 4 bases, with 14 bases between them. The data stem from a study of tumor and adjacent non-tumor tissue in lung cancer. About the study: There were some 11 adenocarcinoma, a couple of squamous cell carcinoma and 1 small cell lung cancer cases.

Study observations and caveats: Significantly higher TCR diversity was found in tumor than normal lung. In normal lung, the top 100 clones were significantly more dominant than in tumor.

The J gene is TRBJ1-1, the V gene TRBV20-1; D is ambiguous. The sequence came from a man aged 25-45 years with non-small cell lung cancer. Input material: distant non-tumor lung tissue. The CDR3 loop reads CSADAIEGTEAFC. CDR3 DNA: TGCAGTGCTGACGCCATCGAGGGCACTGAAGCTTTCTGT.